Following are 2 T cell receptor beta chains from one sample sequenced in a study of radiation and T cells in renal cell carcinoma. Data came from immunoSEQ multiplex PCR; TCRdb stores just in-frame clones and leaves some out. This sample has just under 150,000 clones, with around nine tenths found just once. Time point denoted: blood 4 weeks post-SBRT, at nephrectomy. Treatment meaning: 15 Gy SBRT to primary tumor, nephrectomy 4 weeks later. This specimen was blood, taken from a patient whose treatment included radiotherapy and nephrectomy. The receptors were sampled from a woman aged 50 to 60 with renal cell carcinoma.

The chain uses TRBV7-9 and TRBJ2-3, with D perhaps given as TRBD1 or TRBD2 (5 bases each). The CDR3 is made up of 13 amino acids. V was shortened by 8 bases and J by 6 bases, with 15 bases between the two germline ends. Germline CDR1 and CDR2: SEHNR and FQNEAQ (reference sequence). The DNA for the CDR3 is TGTGCCAGCGAATTGAGGGGTGGGGATACGCAGTATTTT. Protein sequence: CASELRGGDTQYF.

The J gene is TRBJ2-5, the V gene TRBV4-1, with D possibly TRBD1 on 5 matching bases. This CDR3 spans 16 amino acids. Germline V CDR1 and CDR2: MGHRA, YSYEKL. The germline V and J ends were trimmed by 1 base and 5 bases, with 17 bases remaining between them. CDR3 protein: CASSQARGGAGETQYF. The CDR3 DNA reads TGCGCCAGCAGCCAAGCCCGAGGTGGGGCTGGGGAGACCCAGTACTTC.